This T cell receptor (beta chain) stems from a study of T-cell reconstitution after alpha-beta-depleted transplantation in children. General study points: There were some patients whose high TCRbeta diversity at day 60 came from surviving recipient T cells and thymic progenitors. It was reported that alpha-beta T cells came from several hundred expanded graft clones (about two months after transplant). Newly made T cells mostly supplied T-cell counts and diversity one year after transplant.

Only a few counts were recorded for this clonotype. Its target is unknown. Using unique molecular identifiers, the investigators prepared the TCRbeta library. TCRdb itself ran the PCR reads through MiXCR, one entry per CDR3 protein. The sample contains approximately 800,000 distinct CDR3 sequences, roughly 15% of which appear only once. The CDR3 sequence is 15 residues long. Germline CDR1 and CDR2: SGHRS and YFSETQ. Trimming left V 1 base short and J 6 bases short, with 13 bases between. This rearrangement joins TRBV5-1 to TRBJ1-4; D possibly corresponds to TRBD1 (5 bases). Sequenced here: PBMCs, mostly from graft donor cells, sampled 360 days after TCRalphabeta/CD19-depleted stem cell transplant. This receptor was taken from a male patient aged 5 to 17 who had a stem cell transplant for acute lymphoblastic leukemia, so the T cells may come from the graft donor. CDR3 sequence (DNA): TGCGCCAGCAGCTTGAAGCCAGGGTGGGATGAAAAACTGTTTTTT. As protein: CASSLKPGWDEKLFF.